This TCR beta chain was captured by sequencing in a study of CD8 T cells in Susac syndrome (dated by TCRdb to the late 2010s). For the study in its entirety: The study used repertoire sequencing to test whether antigen drove CD8+ T cell activation and differentiation in Susac syndrome. The clonality of the CD8+ T cell repertoire was compared across around twelve healthy donors, some 14 Susac syndrome patients and under 18 multiple sclerosis patients.

What the study reported, not specific to this receptor: The study acknowledged that relatively few individuals were included in the TCR sequencing and HLA analysis.

Counted from cysteine to phenylalanine, this CDR3 has 15 amino acids. Only the CDR3 DNA stays, 45 bases, in frame from base 1. The CDR1 and CDR2 encoded by the germline V gene are SNHLY and FYNNEI. Relative to germline, V is 7 bases shorter and J is 1 base shorter, with 16 bases between their ends. Peripheral blood CD8+ and CD4+ T cells from healthy donors, Susac syndrome patients and multiple sclerosis patients were profiled by high-throughput TCR beta sequencing. The multiple sclerosis controls were treatment-naive patients who had stable or active relapsing-remitting disease and met the revised McDonald criteria. Bulk CD8+ and CD4+ T cells were purified magnetically by negative isolation, whereas CD8+ TEMRA cells were enriched by FACS. Blood was collected in EDTA tubes and processed within 24 hours, with PBMCs isolated through density gradient centrifugation. PBMCs intended for TCR sequencing were cryopreserved in liquid nitrogen and were subsequently thawed in a 37 degrees C water bath. Purity of sorted or isolated CD4+, CD8+ and CD8+ TEMRA cells was at least 90%.

As regards this clonotype: The clone's antigen remains unknown. Qualities for individual bases were not recorded, and no much larger clone is one base off.

RNA was extracted using the RNeasy kit, and roughly 0.5 to 1 microgram was reverse transcribed with random hexamers. TCR beta CDR3 regions were amplified with the immunoSEQ multiplex PCR assay covering 54 Vbeta and 13 Jbeta segments. Bias from PCR amplification was corrected by using a synthetic template baseline for primer optimization and for computational correction. Turning to the authors' computational methods: Reads were annotated to V, D and J genes according to IMGT and were analyzed with immunoSEQ Analyzer, with only productive sequences retained. Clonality was calculated as one minus the Shannon entropy normalized by log2 of the number of productive unique sequences. For each patient and control, public and private clones were evaluated among the 100 most prevalent clones. Clones were defined as Susac-specific when absent from the healthy and MS cohorts, from roughly 1,100 published viral clones and from other ImmuneACCESS disease sequences. Using fastp trimming at Q25 and MiXCR clonotype assembly, TCRdb reanalyzed the public sequencing data and kept in-frame beta chains. When rows share a CDR3 protein, they turn into one entry using the most common DNA and genes. The V and J calls here are based on TCRdb, not the publication. The sample table holds 160,000 or so distinct CDR3 sequences, of which 85% to 95% were seen once. The ten largest clones add up to about 0.16% of the sample.

This sequence was found in a human donor with multiple sclerosis. The rearrangement combines TRBV2 with TRBJ1-1; no D gene call is confident. Sequencing input: CD8+ T cells from PBMCs. The CDR3 corresponds to CASTSATSKNTEAFF. The nucleotides are TGTGCCAGCACGTCCGCAACCTCAAAGAACACTGAAGCTTTCTTT.